This T cell receptor beta chain appears in the sequencing data of a study of PD-1 blockade in classical Hodgkin lymphoma. Note on this clone: The antigen remains undetermined.

Repertoires were generated with immunoSEQ multiplex PCR, while TCRdb's copy carries only in-frame clones and drops some. The sample has 90,000 to 110,000 clones, roughly 90% seen once. The time point denotes: cycle 4 day 1 (C4D1), after 6 weeks of nivolumab. All the patients suffered relapse after autologous stem cell transplantation, and brentuximab vedotin exposure differed. Best overall response was complete response, partial response or progressive disease in these relapsed/refractory classical Hodgkin lymphoma patients. The V gene lost 8 bases and the J gene lost 7 bases, with 21 bases spanning the gap. This CDR3 has 15 residues. Per the germline V gene, CDR1 is LNHDA and CDR2 is SQIVND (reference sequence). General study results and limits: In newly diagnosed patients, baseline TCR diversity was reportedly below that of healthy donors. Prior to therapy, complete responders displayed diversity much like that of newly diagnosed patients.

This TCR was recovered from a human donor with classical Hodgkin lymphoma. The chain has TRBV19 and TRBJ1-5; TRBD1 might be the D (5 bases). This specimen consisted of peripheral blood mononuclear cells (PBMCs), obtained before the fourth cycle of nivolumab. The CDR3 DNA sequence: TGTGCCAGTTCTCAATCCGGGGGATCGGGACAGCCCCAGCATTTT. This gives the protein CASSQSGGSGQPQHF.